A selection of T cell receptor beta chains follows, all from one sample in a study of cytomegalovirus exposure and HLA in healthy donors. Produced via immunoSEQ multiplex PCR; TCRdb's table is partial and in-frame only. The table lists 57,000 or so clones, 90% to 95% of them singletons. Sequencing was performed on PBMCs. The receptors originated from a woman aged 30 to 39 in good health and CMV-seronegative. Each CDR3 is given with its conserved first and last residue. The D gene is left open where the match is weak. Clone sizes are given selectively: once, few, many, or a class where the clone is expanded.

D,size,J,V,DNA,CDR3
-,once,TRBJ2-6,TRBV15,TGTGCCACCAGCAGAGATAAGGGGTCCCCTGGGGCCAACGTCCTGACTTTC,CATSRDKGSPGANVLTF
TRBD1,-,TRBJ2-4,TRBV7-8,TGTGCCAGCAGCGGAGGGGGGGACAGGGGTAACATTCAGTACTTC,CASSGGGDRGNIQYF
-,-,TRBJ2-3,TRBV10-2,TGCGCCAGCAGTGATATCGATACGCAGTATTTT,CASSDIDTQYF
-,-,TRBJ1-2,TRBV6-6,TGTGCCAGCAGGCAGGGTGACTATGGCTACACCTTC,CASRQGDYGYTF
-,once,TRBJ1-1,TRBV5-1,TGCGCCAGCAGAGTTGGCGGGGGGACTGAAGCTTTCTTT,CASRVGGGTEAFF
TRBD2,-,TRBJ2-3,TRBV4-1,TGCGCCAGCAGCCAAGCGGCCACTAGCGGGACTTTCCCTGGCACAGATACGCAGTATTTT,CASSQAATSGTFPGTDTQYF
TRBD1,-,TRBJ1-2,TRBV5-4,TGTGCCAGCAGACGGGACAGCACATATAACTATGGCTACACCTTC,CASRRDSTYNYGYTF
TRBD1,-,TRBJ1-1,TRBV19,TGTGCCAGTAGCCCACCTACAGGGGTGGGCACTGAAGCTTTCTTT,CASSPPTGVGTEAFF
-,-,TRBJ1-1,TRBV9,TGTGCCAGCAGCATAAACCAGGGGAACACTGAAGCTTTCTTT,CASSINQGNTEAFF
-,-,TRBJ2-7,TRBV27,TGTGCCAGCCGCCTTTCAGGATCCTACGAGCAGTACTTC,CASRLSGSYEQYF
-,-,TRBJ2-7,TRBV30,TGTGCCTGGAGTGCGGGCGGAGCGGCCTACGAGCAGTACTTC,CAWSAGGAAYEQYF
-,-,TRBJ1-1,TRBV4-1,TGCGCCAGCAGGCGTCCCGGGTCGAACACTGAAGCTTTCTTT,CASRRPGSNTEAFF
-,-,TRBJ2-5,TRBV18,TGTGCCAGCTCACCACCGGGCTCACGAGAGACCCAGTACTTC,CASSPPGSRETQYF
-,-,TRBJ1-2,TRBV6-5,TGTGCCAGCAGTTACTCCCAGACAGGTTCGGGCTACACCTTC,CASSYSQTGSGYTF
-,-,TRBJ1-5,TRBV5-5,TGTGCCAGCAGCTCCCTTGGAGGGGATCAGCCCCAGCATTTT,CASSSLGGDQPQHF
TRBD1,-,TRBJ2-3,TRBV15,TGTGCCACCAGCCGAGCCCCCTTACGGACAGGGGAGTCAGATACGCAGTATTTT,CATSRAPLRTGESDTQYF
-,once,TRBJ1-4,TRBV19,TGTGCCAGTAGTACTCCCACGGACATACAGCTAAATGAAAAACTGTTTTTT,CASSTPTDIQLNEKLFF
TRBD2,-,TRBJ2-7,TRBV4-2,TGTGCCAGCAGCCAAGGCCCGTCGCTAGCGGGAGTTCCCCACGAGCAGTACTTC,CASSQGPSLAGVPHEQYF
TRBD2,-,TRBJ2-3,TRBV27,TGTGCCAGCAGTCCTACATGGACTAGCGGTACAGATACGCAGTATTTT,CASSPTWTSGTDTQYF
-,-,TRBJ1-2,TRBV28,TGTGCCAGCCTTCGGACACCCGACTATGGCTACACCTTC,CASLRTPDYGYTF
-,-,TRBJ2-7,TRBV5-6,TGTGCCAGCAGCCGAGACAGCTCCCAGTACTTC,CASSRDSSQYF
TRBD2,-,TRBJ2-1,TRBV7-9,TGTGCCAGCAGCCAAACGACTAGCGGGAGTGGCAATGAGCAGTTCTTC,CASSQTTSGSGNEQFF
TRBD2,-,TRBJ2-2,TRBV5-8,TGTGCCAGCAGCTTGGCTAGGACTAGCGCTTCCAACACCGGGGAGCTGTTTTTT,CASSLARTSASNTGELFF
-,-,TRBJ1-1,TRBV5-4,TGTGCCAGCGGCCAGGGCATGAACACTGAAGCTTTCTTT,CASGQGMNTEAFF
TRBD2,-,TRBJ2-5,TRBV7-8,TGTGCCCTTCGAAAGGGCGGGGGGTTCCAAGAGACCCAGTACTTC,CALRKGGGFQETQYF
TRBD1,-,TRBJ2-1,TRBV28,TGTGCCAGTCACCGGGACAGGGGTGGGCTCGGGTACAATGAGCAGTTCTTC,CASHRDRGGLGYNEQFF
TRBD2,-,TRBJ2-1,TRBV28,TGTGCCAGCAGTTTAGCGGGAGTGGGCAATGAGCAGTTCTTC,CASSLAGVGNEQFF
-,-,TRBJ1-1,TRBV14,TGTGCCAGCAGCCAAGAAGTCGCAACGGCTGAAGCTTTCTTT,CASSQEVATAEAFF
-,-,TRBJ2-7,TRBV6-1,TGTGCCAGCAGTGTAGACATTCTCCTACTCGACGAGCAGTACTTC,CASSVDILLLDEQYF
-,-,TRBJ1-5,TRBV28,TGTGCCAGCAGTCCCCTAAACTCCGGCAATCAGCCCCAGCATTTT,CASSPLNSGNQPQHF
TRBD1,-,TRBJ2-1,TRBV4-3,TGCGCCAGCAGCCAAGATTTTCGGGACAGGGGTACCTATAATGAGCAGTTCTTC,CASSQDFRDRGTYNEQFF
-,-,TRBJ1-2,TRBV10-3,TGTGCCATCGGGGGGGGGATAGGAGATGGCTACACCTTC,CAIGGGIGDGYTF
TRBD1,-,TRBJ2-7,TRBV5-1,TGCGCCAGCAGCTTAAGTTACCGACAGGGGAGGTCAGGGTACGAGCAGTACTTC,CASSLSYRQGRSGYEQYF
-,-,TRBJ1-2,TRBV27,TGTGCCAGCAGTTTATCCTGGGGAGCTAACTATGGCTACACCTTC,CASSLSWGANYGYTF
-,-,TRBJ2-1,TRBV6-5,TGTGCCAGCAGCAAGACAGGCCTGGGCCCTGAGCAGTTCTTC,CASSKTGLGPEQFF
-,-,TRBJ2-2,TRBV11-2,TGTGCCAGCAGCGCGAGTCACTCACTGGGCTCCGGGGAGCTGTTTTTT,CASSASHSLGSGELFF
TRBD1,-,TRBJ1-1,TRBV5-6,TGTGCCAGCAGCTTAGAGGGGGCCTTACTGAACACTGAAGCTTTCTTT,CASSLEGALLNTEAFF
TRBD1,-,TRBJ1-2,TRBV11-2,TGTGCCAGCAGCCTTATCTACCATACCTGGGACAGTAATTATGGCTACACCTTC,CASSLIYHTWDSNYGYTF
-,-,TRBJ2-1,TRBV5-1,TGCGCCAGCAGCAAGGAGGACGCGGGCAATGAGCAGTTCTTC,CASSKEDAGNEQFF
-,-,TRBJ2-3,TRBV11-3,TGTGCCAGCAGCTTGATGGCCACAGATACGCAGTATTTT,CASSLMATDTQYF
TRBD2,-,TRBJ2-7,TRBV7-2,TGTGCCAGCAGCTTAACGGGACTAGCGGGAGCCGGGGTGTCCTACGAGCAGTACTTC,CASSLTGLAGAGVSYEQYF
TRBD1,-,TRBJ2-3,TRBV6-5,TGTGCCAGCAGTTACGCTTACAGGGGTAGCACAGATACGCAGTATTTT,CASSYAYRGSTDTQYF
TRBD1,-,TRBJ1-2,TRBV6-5,TGTGCCAGCAGTTACGGGGACAGCCATGGCTACACCTTC,CASSYGDSHGYTF
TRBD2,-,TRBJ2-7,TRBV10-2,TGCGCCAGCAGTGAGGGAGTAGCGGGATCCTACGAGCAGTACTTC,CASSEGVAGSYEQYF
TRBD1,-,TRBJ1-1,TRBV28,TGTGCCAGCAGTTCGATAGGACAGGCGGACACTGAAGCTTTCTTT,CASSSIGQADTEAFF
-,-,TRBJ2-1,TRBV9,TGTGCCAGCAGCCCAATCGGAGGTTTTAAAGGGTACAATGAGCAGTTCTTC,CASSPIGGFKGYNEQFF
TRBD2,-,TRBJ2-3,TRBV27,TGTGCCAGCAGTTTGGTGCGGGAGGGCCTCCATACGCAGTATTTT,CASSLVREGLHTQYF
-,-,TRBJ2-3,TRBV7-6,TGTGCCAGCAGCCCAACGGGAGCTAGCACAGATACGCAGTATTTT,CASSPTGASTDTQYF
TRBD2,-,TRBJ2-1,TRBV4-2,TGTGCCAGCAGCCCACTAGGACTAGCGGAGATCAATGAGCAGTTCTTC,CASSPLGLAEINEQFF
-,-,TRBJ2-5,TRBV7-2,TGTGCCAGCAGCCCCAGTGGGGCGGAACAAGAGACCCAGTACTTC,CASSPSGAEQETQYF
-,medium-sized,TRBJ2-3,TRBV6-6,TGTGCCAGCAGTTACACAGGGGAGGCAGATACGCAGTATTTT,CASSYTGEADTQYF
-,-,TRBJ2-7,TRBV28,TGTGCCAGCAGTTTGGGTAGCGTGAGCTCCTACGAGCAGTACTTC,CASSLGSVSSYEQYF